The source of this T cell receptor beta chain is a study of patients and donors after allogeneic stem cell transplantation. From the RT-PCR reads, TCRdb called clonotypes with MiXCR, one entry per CDR3 protein. The repertoire includes hundreds of thousands of distinct CDR3 sequences, 16% of them detected once, and roughly 7% sits in the top ten. The germline CDR1 and CDR2 sequences are SQVTM and ANQGSEA. Trimming at V came to 5 bases and at J to 4 bases, leaving 9 bases not matched to a gene. The CDR3 totals 15 residues. The chain carries TRBV29-1 and TRBJ2-1; 9 bases map to TRBD2. Sample: blood, either unsorted or a sorted T cell fraction (not recorded which). The sequence was obtained from a human donor who was either an allogeneic HSCT recipient or a stem cell or donor lymphocyte infusion donor (not recorded which). It is not recorded whose cells these are; they may come from a transplant donor. The CDR3 spells CSVSLFAGGYNEQFF. The CDR3 DNA reads TGCAGCGTTTCATTGTTTGCGGGAGGGTACAATGAGCAGTTCTTC.